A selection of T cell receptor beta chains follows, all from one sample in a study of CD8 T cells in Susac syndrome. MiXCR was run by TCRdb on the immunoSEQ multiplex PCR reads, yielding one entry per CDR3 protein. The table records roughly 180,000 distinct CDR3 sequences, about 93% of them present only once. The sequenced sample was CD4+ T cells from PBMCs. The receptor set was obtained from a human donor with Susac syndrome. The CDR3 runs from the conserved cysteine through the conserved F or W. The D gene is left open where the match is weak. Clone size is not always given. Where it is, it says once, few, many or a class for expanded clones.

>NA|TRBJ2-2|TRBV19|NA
TGTGCCAGTAGTATAAGACTCAACACCGGGGAGCTGTTTTTT
CASSIRLNTGELFF
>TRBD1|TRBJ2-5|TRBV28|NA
TGTGCCAGCAGTCCATCCCTGGGGACAGGGGAAGAGACCCAGTACTTC
CASSPSLGTGEETQYF
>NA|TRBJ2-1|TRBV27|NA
TGTGCCAGCAGTTTCATGCTGACGGGCGAGCAGTTCTTC
CASSFMLTGEQFF
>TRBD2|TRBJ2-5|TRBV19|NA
TGTGCCAGTAGTATATCAGCGGGGGGACAAGAGACCCAGTACTTC
CASSISAGGQETQYF
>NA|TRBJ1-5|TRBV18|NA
TGTGCCAGCTCACCACTAGCAGGGCAGGGAAATCAGCCCCAGCATTTT
CASSPLAGQGNQPQHF
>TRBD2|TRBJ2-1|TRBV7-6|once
TGTGCCAGCAGCTTAGCTAGCGGGACCGACAATGAGCAGTTCTTC
CASSLASGTDNEQFF
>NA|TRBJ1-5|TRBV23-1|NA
TGCGCCAGCGGGCCTGGACAGTATAGCAATCAGCCCCAGCATTTT
CASGPGQYSNQPQHF
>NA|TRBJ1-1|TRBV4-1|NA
TGCGCCAGCAGCCAAGATCTAGGGGATGCTGAAGCTTTCTTT
CASSQDLGDAEAFF
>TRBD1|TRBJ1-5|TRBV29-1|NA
TGCAGCGCCCAGACAGGGAGGGATCAGCCCCAGCATTTT
CSAQTGRDQPQHF
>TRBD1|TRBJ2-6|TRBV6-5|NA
TGTGCCAGCAGTTTCCAGACAGGGCCTATGTCTGGGGCCAACGTCCTGACTTTC
CASSFQTGPMSGANVLTF
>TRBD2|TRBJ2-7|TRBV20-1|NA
TGCAGTGCTAGAGATGCTAGCGGGACATCCTACGAGCAGTACTTC
CSARDASGTSYEQYF
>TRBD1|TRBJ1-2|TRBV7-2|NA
TGTGCCAGCAGCTTAGACCTACGGACAGGAACAGGCTACACCTTC
CASSLDLRTGTGYTF
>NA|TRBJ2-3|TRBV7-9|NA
TGTGCCAGCAGTACACGACGATTAGATACGCAGTATTTT
CASSTRRLDTQYF
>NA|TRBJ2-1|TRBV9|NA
TGTGCCAGCAGCCCCCCAGAAGGGACCTATACCTACAATGAGCAGTTCTTC
CASSPPEGTYTYNEQFF
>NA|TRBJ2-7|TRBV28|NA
TGTGCCAGCAGCCGACAGATCACCTACGAGCAGTACTTC
CASSRQITYEQYF
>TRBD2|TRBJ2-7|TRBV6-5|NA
TGTGCCAGCAGTTTCGGGACTAGCGGGAGGTACGAGCAGTACTTC
CASSFGTSGRYEQYF
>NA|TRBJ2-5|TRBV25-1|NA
TGTGCCAGCAGTGTCTACGGGACCGAAGAGACCCAGTACTTC
CASSVYGTEETQYF
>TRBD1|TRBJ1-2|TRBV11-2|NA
TGTGCCAGCAGCCTAATCCAGGGGGCCTCCCATGGCTACACCTTC
CASSLIQGASHGYTF
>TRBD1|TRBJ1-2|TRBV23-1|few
TGCGCCAGCAGCCCCAGGGACAGGGGAGATCCTAACTATGGCTACACCTTC
CASSPRDRGDPNYGYTF
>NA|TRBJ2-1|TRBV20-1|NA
TGCAGTAGTAGCGAGTCGTTCAATGAGCAGTTCTTC
CSSSESFNEQFF
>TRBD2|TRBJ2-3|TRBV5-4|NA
TGTGCCAGCAGCTTGGGGGGAGGGCACCCAAGCACAGATACGCAGTATTTT
CASSLGGGHPSTDTQYF
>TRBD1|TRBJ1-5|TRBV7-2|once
TGTGCCAGCAGCTCCGGACAGGGTGCCTATAGCAATCAGCCCCAGCATTTT
CASSSGQGAYSNQPQHF
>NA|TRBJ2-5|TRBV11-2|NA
TGTGCCAGCAGGAACTCGACTCAAGAGACCCAGTACTTC
CASRNSTQETQYF
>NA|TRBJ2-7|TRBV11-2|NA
TGTGCCAGCAGCTTATCCGTCGGGCGGGAAAGCGAGCAGTACTTC
CASSLSVGRESEQYF
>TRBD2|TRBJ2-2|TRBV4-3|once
TGCGCCAGCAGCCACCAGACTAGCGATCTTATCGGGGAGCTGTTTTTT
CASSHQTSDLIGELFF
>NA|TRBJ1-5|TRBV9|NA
TGTGCCAGCAGCGCACAGATAAATCAGCCCCAGCATTTT
CASSAQINQPQHF
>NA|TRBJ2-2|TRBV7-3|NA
TGTGCCAGCAGCTTAAGCTTCAACACCGGGGAGCTGTTTTTT
CASSLSFNTGELFF
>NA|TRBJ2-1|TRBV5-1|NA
TGCGCCAGCAGGGCCGACGTTAGCTCCTACAATGAGCAGTTCTTC
CASRADVSSYNEQFF
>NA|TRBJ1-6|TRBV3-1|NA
TGTGCCAGCAGCCAAGTGATGGGTTCACCCCTCCACTTT
CASSQVMGSPLHF
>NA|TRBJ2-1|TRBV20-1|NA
TGCAGTGCAACGTCGCCTGGGAATGAGCAGTTCTTC
CSATSPGNEQFF
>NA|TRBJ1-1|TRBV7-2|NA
TGTGCCAGCAGCCTTACAAGGAACACTGAAGCTTTCTTT
CASSLTRNTEAFF
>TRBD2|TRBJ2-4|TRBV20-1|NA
TGCAGTGCACGGGAGGAAGCCAAAAACATTCAGTACTTC
CSAREEAKNIQYF
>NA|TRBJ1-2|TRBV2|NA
TGTGCCAGCAGGTCAGGGCCCGCTAACTATGGCTACACCTTC
CASRSGPANYGYTF
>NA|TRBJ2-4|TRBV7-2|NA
TGTGCCAGCAGCCCGTACAGGGAGGACATTCAGTACTTC
CASSPYREDIQYF
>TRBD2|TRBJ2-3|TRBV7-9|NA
TGTGCCAGCAGCCCCGGGACTAGCGGGGGGATAGATACGCAGTATTTT
CASSPGTSGGIDTQYF
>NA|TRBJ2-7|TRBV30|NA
TGTGCCTGGAGTGTGGGGGGACAGAGGGGCTACGAGCAGTACTTC
CAWSVGGQRGYEQYF
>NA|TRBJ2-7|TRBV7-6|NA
TGTGCCAGCAGCTTAGACCAGGGCGTCGAGCAGTACTTC
CASSLDQGVEQYF
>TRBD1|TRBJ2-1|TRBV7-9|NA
TGTGCCAGCAGCTTAGCGCGAGGACAGGGAAAGGACAATGAGCAGCTCTTC
CASSLARGQGKDNEQLF
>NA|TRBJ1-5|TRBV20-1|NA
TGCAGCGCGGGTCGGCGCAATCAGCCCCAGCATTTT
CSAGRRNQPQHF
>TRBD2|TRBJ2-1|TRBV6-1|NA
TGTGCCAGCAGCATGCCGGGGGGGCGGGGGGACTACAATGAGCAGTTCTTC
CASSMPGGRGDYNEQFF
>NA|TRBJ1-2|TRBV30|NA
TGTGCCTGGAGTGACAGCAGGGTTCATGGCTACACCTTC
CAWSDSRVHGYTF
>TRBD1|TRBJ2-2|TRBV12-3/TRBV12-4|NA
TGTGCCAGCAGTAACAACAGGGGGGCCGGGGAGCTGTTTTTT
CASSNNRGAGELFF
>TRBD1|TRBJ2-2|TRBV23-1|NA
TGCGCCAGCAGTCAATGGGACAGGGGGTTTGTCGGGGAGCTGTTTTTT
CASSQWDRGFVGELFF
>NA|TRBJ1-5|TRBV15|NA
TGTGCCACCAGCAGATACTTCACGGGCAATCAGCCCCAGCATTTT
CATSRYFTGNQPQHF
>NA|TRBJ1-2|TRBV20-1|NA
TGCAGTGCCCCGGGGGATGGCTACACCTTC
CSAPGDGYTF
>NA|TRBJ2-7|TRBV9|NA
TGTGCCAGCGGTCCCGAGGGTCTCGGCTACGAGCAGTACTTC
CASGPEGLGYEQYF
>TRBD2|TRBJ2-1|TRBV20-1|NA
TGCAGTGCTAGAGACGCTAGCGGGGCTAGCTCCTACAATGAGCAGTTCTTC
CSARDASGASSYNEQFF
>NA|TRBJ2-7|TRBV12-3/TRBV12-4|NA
TGTGCCAGCAGTTTAGCGGGAGACACCTACGAGCAGTACTTC
CASSLAGDTYEQYF
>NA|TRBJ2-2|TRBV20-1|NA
TGCAGTGCTGTCTTCGGGCAGAACACCGGGGAGCTGTTTTTT
CSAVFGQNTGELFF